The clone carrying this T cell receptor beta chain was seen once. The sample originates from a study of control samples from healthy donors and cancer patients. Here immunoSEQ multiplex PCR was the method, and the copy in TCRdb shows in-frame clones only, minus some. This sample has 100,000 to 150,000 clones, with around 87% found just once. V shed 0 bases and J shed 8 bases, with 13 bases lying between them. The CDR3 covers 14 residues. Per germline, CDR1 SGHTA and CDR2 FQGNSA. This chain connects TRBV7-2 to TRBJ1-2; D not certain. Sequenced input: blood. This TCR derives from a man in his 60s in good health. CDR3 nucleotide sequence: TGTGCCAGCAGCTTAGCGGTTGAGGTTCAGGGCTACACCTTC. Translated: CASSLAVEVQGYTF.